The present T cell receptor (beta chain) was sequenced within a study of cytomegalovirus exposure and HLA in healthy donors. Per the germline V gene, CDR1 is SNHLY and CDR2 is FYNNEI. V was pared by 6 bases and J by 0 bases, with 6 bases between. The CDR3 totals 13 residues. PCR employed 60 Vbeta and 13 Jbeta primers. Generated by immunoSEQ multiplex PCR, the TCRdb table keeps only in-frame clones and is missing some. This table has some 150,000 clones, 75% to 85% appearing once. The chain employs TRBV2 and TRBJ1-3; maybe TRBD1 (6 bases). The sequenced sample consisted of PBMCs. The sequence derives from a man over 45 in good health and CMV-seropositive. The CDR3 DNA is TGTGCCAGCAGGACAGGCTCTGGAAACACCATATATTTT. It translates to CASRTGSGNTIYF.